These 13 T cell receptor beta chains were sequenced from one sample in a study of cytomegalovirus exposure and HLA in healthy donors. Only in-frame clones appear in the TCRdb table, and some are missing; sequencing was by immunoSEQ multiplex PCR. The top ten clones hold 0.84% of a sample with 250,000 to 350,000 clones, roughly 88% of them seen once. Material for sequencing was PBMCs. These receptors were taken from a woman aged 18-29 years in good health and CMV-seronegative.

This clone showed up just once. The genes are TRBV29-1 and TRBJ2-7; D is ambiguous. V lost 4 bases and J 5 bases, leaving 15 bases between the germline ends. The CDR3 has 13 residues. Per the germline V gene, CDR1 is SQVTM and CDR2 is ANQGSEA. Here the CDR3 reads CSVGNRSPDEQYF. CDR3 DNA: TGCAGCGTTGGCAACAGAAGCCCGGACGAGCAGTACTTC.

The chain links TRBV7-2 to TRBJ1-5; D might be TRBD1 (5 bases). The V and J ends lost 1 base and 4 bases respectively, with 11 bases between them. The CDR3 runs to 15 residues. Germline CDR1 SGHTA, CDR2 FQGNSA. The CDR3 loop is CASSLVGGENQPQHF. In DNA, the CDR3 is TGTGCCAGCAGCTTAGTTGGGGGGGAGAATCAGCCCCAGCATTTT.

The chain is built from TRBV25-1 and TRBJ2-3, with a weak D call TRBD2 (5 bases). V shed 4 bases and J shed 1 base, with 9 bases lying between them. The germline CDR1 and CDR2 sequences are MGHDK and SYGVNS. The CDR3 runs 14 residues. The DNA of the CDR3 is TGTGCCAGCAGTGTTACCGGGGGCACAGATACGCAGTATTTT. Translated: CASSVTGGTDTQYF.

The chain recombines TRBV9 with TRBJ2-3; tentative D call: TRBD2 (5 bases). CDR1 SGDLS and CDR2 YYNGEE come from the germline V gene. Trimming removed 1 base at V and 1 base at J, with 10 bases between. CDR3 size: 15 residues. CDR3 in amino acids: CASSVTDLGTDTQYF. The DNA for the CDR3 is TGTGCCAGCAGCGTAACGGACTTAGGCACAGATACGCAGTATTTT.

This rearrangement joins TRBV5-1 to TRBJ1-5; 8 bases match TRBD1. CDR3 length equals 16 residues. The V and J ends lost 4 bases and 7 bases, in that order; junction bases with no gene match: 13. CDR1 and CDR2 from the germline V gene are SGHRS and YFSETQ. CDR3 protein: CASSTGQGVPLQPQHF. CDR3 coding DNA: TGCGCCAGCAGCACCGGACAGGGTGTTCCTCTGCAGCCCCAGCATTTT.

This chain connects TRBV11-3 to TRBJ1-1; D not certain. V lost 3 bases, J lost 5 bases, and 10 bases lay in between. Germline V CDR1 and CDR2: SGHNT, YENEEA. The CDR3 totals 13 residues. The CDR3 is CASSLEGRTEAFF. In DNA, the CDR3 is TGTGCCAGCAGCTTGGAGGGTCGGACTGAAGCTTTCTTT.

The genes are TRBV25-1 and TRBJ2-7, with no clear D. This CDR3 comprises 14 residues. V gave up 2 bases and J gave up 3 bases, with 11 bases separating them. Per the germline V gene, CDR1 is MGHDK and CDR2 is SYGVNS. In DNA form, the CDR3 reads TGTGCCAGCAGTGAACCGGGTCGAAACTACGAGCAGTACTTC. It translates to CASSEPGRNYEQYF.

The V call is TRBV18, the J call TRBJ2-1; TRBD2 might be the D (6 bases). Deletions cut 0 bases from V and 2 bases from J, with 14 bases between. Germline CDR1 KGHSH, CDR2 LQKENI. CDR3 length equals 17 residues. The DNA for the CDR3 is TGTGCCAGCTCACCACCGGTGACGGGAGAAGCCTACAATGAGCAGTTCTTC. Translation gives CASSPPVTGEAYNEQFF. The full variable domain, its missing parts supplied by reference TRBV18 and TRBJ2-1, is NAGVMQNPRHLVRRRGQEARLRCSPMKGHSHVYWYRQLPEEGLKFMVYLQKENIIDESGMPKERFSAEFPKEGPSILRIQQVVRGDSAAYFCASSPPVTGEAYNEQFFGPGTRLTVL.

This clone was observed a handful of times. This chain links TRBV18 with TRBJ2-2; 12 bases are a match to TRBD2. Germline CDR1 reads KGHSH; CDR2 reads LQKENI. With V trimmed by 3 bases and J by 2 bases, 7 bases remained unmatched. The CDR3 is made up of 18 amino acids. For the CDR3, the DNA is TGTGCCAGCTCACCGAATACACTAGCGGGAGGCAACACCGGGGAGCTGTTTTTT. This encodes CASSPNTLAGGNTGELFF.

The genes are TRBV9 and TRBJ2-3; 11 bases align to TRBD2. This CDR3 region has 16 residues. J was trimmed by 0 bases and V by 4 bases; bases with no gene match: 4. CDR1 and CDR2 (germline): SGDLS, YYNGEE. The CDR3 region is CASSPRLAGSTDTQYF. In DNA form, the CDR3 reads TGTGCCAGCAGCCCCCGACTAGCGGGAAGCACAGATACGCAGTATTTT. The full variable domain, its missing parts supplied by reference TRBV9 and TRBJ2-3, is DSGVTQTPKHLITATGQRVTLRCSPRSGDLSVYWYQQSLDQGLQFLIQYYNGEERAKGNILERFSAQQFPDLHSELNLSSLELGDSALYFCASSPRLAGSTDTQYFGPGTRLTVL.

The J gene is TRBJ1-5, the V gene TRBV19; 7 bases are shared with TRBD1. J was trimmed by 0 bases and V by 6 bases; bases with no gene match: 8. The CDR3 runs to 16 residues. CDR1 is LNHDA and CDR2 is SQIVND in the germline V gene (reference sequence). CDR3: CASRMDRWDSNQPQHF. The CDR3 DNA reads TGTGCCAGTAGGATGGACAGGTGGGATAGCAATCAGCCCCAGCATTTT.

V usage is TRBV28 and J usage is TRBJ1-5; weak D call: TRBD1 (5 bases). Germline V gene lookup returns CDR1 MDHEN and CDR2 SYDVKM. Trimming took 3 bases from V and 5 from J, leaving 17 bases between them. The CDR3 loop spans 16 amino acids. CDR3 sequence: CASSFGGGSSHQPQHF. DNA for the CDR3: TGTGCCAGCAGTTTTGGGGGGGGTAGCAGCCATCAGCCCCAGCATTTT.

This sequence joins TRBV7-2 and TRBJ2-7, with TRBD2 matching over 12 bases. Germline CDR1 SGHTA, CDR2 FQGNSA. V lost 5 bases, J lost 2 bases, and 10 bases stayed unmatched. This CDR3 contains 17 residues. The CDR3 sequence is CASSPQLLAGGTYEQYF. Here the CDR3 DNA reads TGTGCCAGCAGCCCACAACTACTAGCGGGAGGAACCTACGAGCAGTACTTC.